This T cell receptor beta chain emerged from a study of blood T cell repertoires in COVID-19. V was pared by 0 bases and J by 8 bases, with 8 bases between. The CDR3 runs 13 residues. From germline, CDR1 is GTSNPN and CDR2 SVGIG (reference sequence). Profiling relied on immunoSEQ multiplex PCR, and the TCRdb table lists in-frame clones only, not all of them. The data show 150,000 to 180,000 clones, roughly nine tenths seen once. Sequences were obtained from peripheral blood. J is TRBJ1-6 and V is TRBV30; weak D call: TRBD1 (5 bases). This clonotype originated in a man aged 45-60 years with acute or convalescent COVID-19. Written as DNA, the CDR3 is TGTGCCTGGAGTGTCAGGGACTATTCACCCCTCCACTTT. Translated: CAWSVRDYSPLHF.